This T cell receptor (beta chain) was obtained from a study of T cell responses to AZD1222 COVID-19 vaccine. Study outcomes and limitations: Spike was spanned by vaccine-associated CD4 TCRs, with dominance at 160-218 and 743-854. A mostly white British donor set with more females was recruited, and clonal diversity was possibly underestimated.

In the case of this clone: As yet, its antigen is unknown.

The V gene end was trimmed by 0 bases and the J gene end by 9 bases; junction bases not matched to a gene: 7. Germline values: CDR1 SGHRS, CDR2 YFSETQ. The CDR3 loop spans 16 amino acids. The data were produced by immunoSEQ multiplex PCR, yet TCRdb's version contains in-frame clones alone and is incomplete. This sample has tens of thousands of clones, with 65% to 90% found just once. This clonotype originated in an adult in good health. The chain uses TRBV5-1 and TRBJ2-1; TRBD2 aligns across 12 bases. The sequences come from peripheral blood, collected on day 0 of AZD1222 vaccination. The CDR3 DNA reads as TGCGCCAGCAGCTTGGAGGCTAGCGGGAGGGCCGGTGAGCAGTTCTTC. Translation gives CASSLEASGRAGEQFF.